This record looks at one TCR beta chain sequence and its context. Germline V gene sequence: CDR1 LGHNA, CDR2 YSLEER. The CDR3 has 15 residues. Each TRB cDNA library was prepared by 5' RACE (with UMI labels). TCRdb re-called the 5' RACE reads and shows each CDR3 protein once, DNA omitted. Listed are about 48,000 distinct CDR3 sequences; 15% falls within the top ten. This specimen comes from a study of CXCR3-negative and CXCR3-positive naive CD8 T cells. The receptor comes from a human donor in good health. Some clones in this sample may be carry-over from other donors' samples. Sequenced sample: memory CD8+ T cells from blood. The gene calls are TRBV4-3 and TRBJ2-6. The CDR3 sequence: CASSQDIGEANVLTF.